A few counts support the clone carrying this T cell receptor beta chain. Its matching antigen is unknown. The investigators amplified TCR beta CDR3 regions from RNA transcripts. In the first-round RT-PCR of the TCR CDR3, the HTBI primer set was used. TCRdb fed the multiplex PCR reads into MiXCR, producing one record per CDR3 protein. The table has a few hundred thousand distinct CDR3 sequences, 16% seen once. Trimming took 6 bases from V and 4 from J; bases not matched to a gene: 1. The CDR3 consists of 14 residues. CDR1 MNHNS and CDR2 SASEGT come from the germline V gene. The source of the sample is a study of T cells in Graves' hyperthyroidism and ophthalmopathy. Study outcomes and limitations: Onset of ophthalmopathy came a median approximately 6.9 months after the model predicted it. A model using 13 V-J features told ophthalmopathy apart from stable hyperthyroidism.

PBMCs were sourced from roughly 10 ml fresh peripheral blood. Material: blood. The gene calls are TRBV6-1 and TRBJ2-2, with 11 bases fitting TRBD1. This clonotype originated in a woman aged 40 to 50 with Graves' ophthalmopathy. The CDR3 loop is CASRDRGLTGELFF. In DNA form, the CDR3 reads TGTGCCAGCAGGGACAGGGGGCTCACCGGGGAGCTGTTTTTT.